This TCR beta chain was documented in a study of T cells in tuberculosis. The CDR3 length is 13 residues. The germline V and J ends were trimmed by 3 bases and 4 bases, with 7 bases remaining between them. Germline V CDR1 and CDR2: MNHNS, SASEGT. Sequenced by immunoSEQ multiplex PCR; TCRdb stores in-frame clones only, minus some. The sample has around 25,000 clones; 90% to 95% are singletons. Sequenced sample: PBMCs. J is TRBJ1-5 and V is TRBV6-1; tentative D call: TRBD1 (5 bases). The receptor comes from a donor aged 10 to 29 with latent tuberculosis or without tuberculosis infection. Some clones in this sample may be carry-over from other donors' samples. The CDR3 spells CASSEGLNQPQHF. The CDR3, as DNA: TGTGCCAGCAGTGAGGGGCTTAATCAGCCCCAGCATTTT.